The 18 T cell receptor beta chains listed next were all sequenced from one sample in a study of patients and donors after allogeneic stem cell transplantation (TCRdb year 2020). Library preparation used RT-PCR. Instrument on record: NextSeq 550. The raw public data were reprocessed by TCRdb itself: fastp quality trimming at Q25, MiXCR clonotype calling, in-frame beta chains only. Rows with a matching CDR3 protein are joined into one entry that keeps the most common DNA and genes. This sample lists 920,000 or so distinct CDR3 sequences; about a sixth were detected once. Jointly, the top ten make up under 6.5% of the sample. The specimen sequenced was blood, either unsorted or a sorted T cell fraction (not recorded which). These receptor sequences come from a human donor who was either an allogeneic HSCT recipient or a stem cell or donor lymphocyte infusion donor (not recorded which). It is not recorded whose cells these are; they may come from a transplant donor.

The chain uses TRBV5-1 and TRBJ2-1; no definite D call. Germline CDR1 is SGHRS and CDR2 is YFSETQ. This CDR3 region has 15 residues. The V gene lost 3 bases and the J gene lost 1 base, with 11 bases spanning the gap. The CDR3, as DNA: TGCGCCAGCAGCTCCGCCCTGACTTCCTACAATGAGCAGTTCTTC. Amino acids: CASSSALTSYNEQFF. Together with reference TRBV5-1 and TRBJ2-1, the CDR3 gives the full variable domain: KAGVTQTPRYLIKTRGQQVTLSCSPISGHRSVSWYQQTPGQGLQFLFEYFSETQRNKGNFPGRFSGRQFSNSRSEMNVSTLELGDSALYLCASSSALTSYNEQFFGPGTRLTVL.

A few counts support this clonotype. The chain uses TRBV12-3 or TRBV12-4 and TRBJ2-7, with 7 bases matching TRBD1. V was pared by 4 bases and J by 11 bases, with 11 bases of the junction left unmatched. The CDR3 has 13 residues. As DNA, the CDR3 is TGTGCCAGCAGTTCCCACGGGACAGCCAGGGAGTACTTC. Amino acids: CASSSHGTAREYF.

This clonotype was detected ten times or more. This chain uses TRBV4-1 with TRBJ2-2, with D unclear. The length of the CDR3 is 14 residues. Per the germline V gene, CDR1 is MGHRA and CDR2 is YSYEKL. Deletions cut 6 bases from V and 5 bases from J, with 13 bases between. Here the CDR3 reads CASSPRERTGELFF. The CDR3 DNA reads as TGCGCCAGCAGTCCAAGAGAAAGAACCGGGGAGCTGTTTTTT.

This clonotype has just a few counts. This chain uses TRBV6-1 with TRBJ1-6; 7 bases agree with TRBD1. The V and J ends lost 6 bases and 8 bases, in that order; junction bases with no gene match: 7. The CDR3 is 14 amino acids. Looked up from germline, CDR1 is MNHNS and CDR2 is SASEGT. The DNA of the CDR3 is TGTGCCAGCAGCGACAGGGTCTTGGATTCACCCCTCCACTTT. This gives the protein CASSDRVLDSPLHF.

Many counts were recorded for this clonotype. Here the CDR3 reads CASSPPENEQFF. The CDR3 coding sequence is TGTGCCAGCAGTCCTCCCGAAAATGAGCAGTTCTTC. The rearrangement links TRBV12-3 or TRBV12-4 to TRBJ2-1; no firm D call. CDR3 length equals 12 residues. Trimming stripped 5 bases from V and 7 bases from J, with 9 bases between.

The chain links TRBV10-3 to TRBJ2-1; TRBD1 is a possible D gene (5 bases). V was clipped by 0 bases and J by 11 bases, with 11 bases between them. The germline CDR1 and CDR2 sequences are ENHRY and SYGVKD. CDR3 length equals 13 residues. The DNA for the CDR3 is TGTGCCATCAGTGAGTCAAGGTCAGGGAAGCAGTTCTTC. As protein: CAISESRSGKQFF.

This clonotype turned up a few times. The genes are TRBV20-1 and TRBJ2-3; D remains unclear. The germline gives CDR1 DFQATT, CDR2 SNEGSKA (reference sequence). The CDR3 has 15 residues. The V end lost 5 bases, the J end lost 0 bases, and 15 bases lay between the germline ends. The CDR3 loop reads CSAAVVEFSTDTQYF. CDR3 DNA: TGCAGTGCTGCCGTGGTTGAGTTTAGCACAGATACGCAGTATTTT.

The J gene is TRBJ2-7, the V gene TRBV5-1; TRBD2 agrees at 13 bases. CDR3 length: 16 amino acids. J was trimmed by 5 bases and V by 4 bases; bases with no gene match: 9. CDR1 and CDR2 from the germline V gene are SGHRS and YFSETQ. CDR3 in DNA: TGCGCCAGCAGCCCAAGGACTAGCGGGAGTATAGACGAGCAGTACTTC. Its protein product is CASSPRTSGSIDEQYF.

The V and J genes are TRBV20-1 and TRBJ1-2, with 9 bases fitting TRBD1. This CDR3 region has 11 residues. Germline-derived CDR1 and CDR2 are DFQATT and SNEGSKA (reference sequence). The CDR3 bases are TGCGGCGGGACAGGGTCATATGGCTACACCTTC. Residues: CGGTGSYGYTF.

This rearrangement joins TRBV18 to TRBJ2-5, with 12 bases fitting TRBD1. The junction had 7 bases not matched to a gene; V was cut back by 4 bases and J by 4 bases. The CDR3 loop spans 16 amino acids. Germline V lookup: CDR1 KGHSH, CDR2 LQKENI. CDR3 in amino acids: CASSRSGTGGRETQYF. The CDR3 DNA sequence: TGTGCCAGCTCACGATCCGGGACAGGGGGCCGAGAGACCCAGTACTTC.

In its sample, this clonotype was seen many times. This chain joins TRBV29-1 and TRBJ1-1, with TRBD1 matching 7 bases. The CDR3 runs to 14 residues. Germline CDR1 reads SQVTM; CDR2 reads ANQGSEA. The J segment lost 6 bases and the V segment lost 7 bases, leaving 14 bases of the junction unmatched. This CDR3 reads CSGDVTGVNAEAFF. The CDR3 DNA sequence: TGCAGCGGAGATGTAACAGGGGTAAACGCTGAAGCTTTCTTT. The entire variable domain, with the rest obtained from reference TRBV29-1 and TRBJ1-1, is as follows: SAVISQKPSRDICQRGTSLTIQCQVDSQVTMMFWYRQQPGQSLTLIATANQGSEATYESGFVIDKFPISRPNLTFSTLTVSNMSPEDSSIYLCSGDVTGVNAEAFFGQGTRLTVV.

The CDR3 DNA is TGTGCCAGCAGTTACACGGAGGGTGGCGAGCAGTACTTC. Translated, it gives CASSYTEGGEQYF. This chain connects TRBV6-5 to TRBJ2-7; tentatively, D is TRBD2 (6 bases). Trimming shortened V by 2 bases and J by 6 bases, and 11 bases separated the two germline ends. Germline V gene lookup returns CDR1 MNHEY and CDR2 SVGAGI. This CDR3 is 13 amino acids long.

This clonotype was seen more than once but under ten times. The rearrangement joins TRBV20-1 to TRBJ2-1, with TRBD2 as a possible D gene (5 bases). Between the trimmed V and J ends, which lost 0 bases and 0 bases, there was a span of 15 bases. The CDR3 consists of 17 residues. Germline V gives CDR1 DFQATT, CDR2 SNEGSKA (reference sequence). The CDR3 bases are TGCAGTGCTAGAGAGGGTGGAATAGGGAGCTCCTACAATGAGCAGTTCTTC. Amino acid sequence: CSAREGGIGSSYNEQFF.

The rearrangement links TRBV6-1 to TRBJ2-3, with 7 bases aligning to TRBD2. The germline gives CDR1 MNHNS, CDR2 SASEGT. The trim removed 6 bases at V and 2 bases at J, leaving 14 bases unmatched. The length of the CDR3 is 17 residues. Here the CDR3 reads CASSTAVAGDFTDTQYF. DNA of the CDR3: TGTGCCAGCAGCACCGCGGTGGCGGGGGATTTCACAGATACGCAGTATTTT.

The gene calls are TRBV14 and TRBJ2-1, with TRBD2 matching 12 bases. Germline V gene sequence: CDR1 SGHDN, CDR2 FVKESK. The length of the CDR3 is 17 residues. V lost 4 bases to trimming and J lost 8 bases; unmatched junction nucleotides: 12. This CDR3 reads CASSLYLAGGPEDEQFF. The CDR3, as DNA: TGTGCCAGCAGCCTTTACCTAGCGGGAGGGCCGGAGGATGAGCAGTTCTTC.

The chain has TRBV10-3 and TRBJ1-2, with D possibly being TRBD1 (5 bases). V lost 7 bases, J lost 8 bases, and 14 bases lay in between. The germline CDR1 and CDR2 sequences are ENHRY and SYGVKD. The CDR3 is 12 amino acids. In DNA, the CDR3 is TGTGCCATCACCCCTGTGGCAGGGGGCTACACCTTC. It is translated as CAITPVAGGYTF.

The chain uses TRBV9 and TRBJ2-2; D remains ambiguous. This CDR3 comprises 16 residues. Deletions cut 0 bases from V and 5 bases from J, with 14 bases between. Germline assignment: CDR1 SGDLS and CDR2 YYNGEE. The CDR3 loop reads CASSVVASAGTGELFF. Here the CDR3 DNA reads TGTGCCAGCAGCGTAGTGGCCAGCGCCGGAACCGGGGAGCTGTTTTTT.

The chain combines TRBV6-5 with TRBJ1-1; possible D gene TRBD1, 6 bases. This CDR3 spans 15 amino acids. The germline V and J ends were trimmed by 2 bases and 2 bases, with 12 bases remaining between them. In germline, CDR1 is MNHEY, CDR2 SVGAGI. The CDR3 sequence is CASSYERGANTEAFF. In DNA form, the CDR3 reads TGTGCCAGCAGTTACGAACGGGGGGCTAACACTGAAGCTTTCTTT.